These 29 T cell receptor beta chains came from one sample sequenced in a study of T-cell memory formation after mild COVID-19. TCRdb re-analysed the 5' RACE reads in MiXCR, keeping a single row per CDR3 protein. The table records about 210,000 distinct CDR3 sequences, 27% of them present only once. Material for sequencing was PBMCs or a T cell subset sorted from them (not recorded which). The receptors were sampled from an adult woman who had mild COVID-19 (a few samples of this study predate the infection). Cell type and time point are not known.

This clonotype was recorded a few times. The CDR3 DNA sequence: TGTGCCAGCAGTGAAGGGTTCTACGAGCAGTACTTC. Translation: CASSEGFYEQYF. The J gene is TRBJ2-7, the V gene TRBV2, with no clear D. The CDR3 consists of 12 residues. Trimming pared 1 base from V and 3 bases from J, leaving 4 bases between. CDR1 and CDR2 (germline): SNHLY, FYNNEI.

This clonotype appeared a few times. The chain uses TRBV24-1 and TRBJ2-1, with TRBD1 matching over 9 bases. The J segment lost 7 bases and the V segment lost 5 bases, leaving 8 bases of the junction unmatched. Germline CDR1 is KGHDR and CDR2 is SFDVKD. There are 15 residues in the CDR3. In DNA, the CDR3 is TGTGCCACCAGTGGGGGACAGGGATGGTTGAATGAGCAGTTCTTC. Translated: CATSGGQGWLNEQFF.

The chain joins TRBV12-3 or TRBV12-4 to TRBJ1-1; the D gene is possibly TRBD1 (6 bases). CDR3 length: 13 residues. Trimming took off 5 bases at V and 10 bases at J, with 17 bases between the two ends. The CDR3 coding sequence is TGTGCCAGCAGTCCTACATTCAGGGGTACAGCTTTCTTT. Protein: CASSPTFRGTAFF.

This chain links TRBV5-4 with TRBJ2-3; D possibly matches TRBD1 or TRBD2 (5 bases each). V was trimmed by 2 bases and J by 3 bases, leaving 19 bases between them. The V gene's germline CDR1 is SGHNT and CDR2 YYREEE (reference sequence). The CDR3 has 17 amino acids. The chain's CDR3 is CASSFRMLGDKTDTQYF. The CDR3 DNA sequence: TGTGCCAGCAGCTTTAGGATGTTGGGGGATAAGACAGATACGCAGTATTTT.

This clonotype was seen at least ten times. CDR3 sequence: CASSLGTGNYEQYF. For the CDR3, the DNA is TGCGCCAGCAGCTTGGGAACAGGGAACTACGAGCAGTACTTC. The gene calls are TRBV5-1 and TRBJ2-7; possibly TRBD1 for D (6 bases). The CDR3 has 14 residues. Germline CDR1 SGHRS, CDR2 YFSETQ. The V and J ends lost 0 bases and 3 bases respectively, with 10 bases between them.

The J gene is TRBJ2-6, the V gene TRBV29-1; no definite D call. V dropped 4 bases and J dropped 0 bases, with 4 bases sitting between them. There are 13 residues in the CDR3. CDR1 and CDR2 (germline): SQVTM, ANQGSEA. CDR3 coding DNA: TGCAGCGTTGGGAACTCTGGGGCCAACGTCCTGACTTTC. It translates to CSVGNSGANVLTF.

The genes are TRBV12-3 or TRBV12-4 and TRBJ1-5, with D possibly being TRBD1 (6 bases). Trimming took 2 bases from V and 4 from J, leaving 12 bases between them. CDR3 length equals 15 residues. The CDR3 protein is CASSLQGLGNQPQHF. The CDR3 bases are TGTGCCAGCAGTTTACAGGGGCTTGGGAATCAGCCCCAGCATTTT.

This clonotype was seen only a few times. The chain couples TRBV12-3 or TRBV12-4 to TRBJ1-6; TRBD1 is a possible D gene (5 bases). The V end was cut by 1 base, the J end by 10 bases, with 14 bases between. The CDR3 consists of 15 residues. For the CDR3, the DNA is TGTGCCAGCAGTTTAGGGTCAGGGAAAAGGTCACCCCTCCACTTT. This translates into CASSLGSGKRSPLHF.

This chain connects TRBV6-2 or TRBV6-3 to TRBJ1-4; 10 bases match TRBD1. This CDR3 comprises 18 residues. The trim removed 2 bases at V and 3 bases at J, leaving 9 bases unmatched. The germline CDR1 and CDR2 sequences are MNHEY and SVGEGT. The CDR3 loop is CASSYRRRQGAANEKLFF. The CDR3 region has the DNA TGTGCCAGCAGTTACCGAAGACGACAGGGGGCAGCTAATGAAAAACTGTTTTTT.

This clonotype has more than one count but fewer than ten. The genes are TRBV5-6 and TRBJ2-7; tentatively, D is TRBD2 (5 bases). V lost 5 bases and J lost 3, with 12 bases in between. Germline V lookup: CDR1 SGHDT, CDR2 YYEEEE. The CDR3 runs 13 residues. The CDR3 loop is CASRGRNDYEQYF. The CDR3 DNA sequence: TGTGCCAGCAGAGGGAGAAACGACTACGAGCAGTACTTC.

This clonotype was seen at least ten times. The gene calls are TRBV27 and TRBJ2-7; a weak D match, TRBD1 (6 bases). This CDR3 contains 13 residues. Germline V gene data show CDR1 as MNHEY and CDR2 as SMNVEV (reference sequence). V was cut by 3 bases and J by 6 bases, with 12 bases left in between. The CDR3 sequence is CASSLQGTGEQYF. The CDR3 nucleotides read TGTGCCAGCAGTTTGCAGGGGACGGGCGAGCAGTACTTC.

The chain has TRBV14 and TRBJ2-3; either TRBD1 or TRBD2 may fit D (7 bases each). The CDR3 has 15 residues. CDR1 and CDR2 from the germline V gene are SGHDN and FVKESK. Trimming stripped 9 bases from V and 2 bases from J, with 18 bases between. The CDR3 coding sequence is TGTGCCAGTACCAGGGGAGGGGGCTACACAGATACGCAGTATTTT. This translates into CASTRGGGYTDTQYF.

The rearrangement uses TRBV11-3 and TRBJ2-2, with D possibly matching TRBD1 (6 bases). With 0 bases removed from V and 7 bases from J, the gap between germline ends came to 15 bases. CDR3 length: 16 amino acids. Germline CDR1 reads SGHNT; CDR2 reads YENEEA. The CDR3: CASSLESWSDSGELFF. In DNA form, the CDR3 reads TGTGCCAGCAGCTTAGAAAGTTGGTCGGACAGCGGGGAGCTGTTTTTT.

The chain employs TRBV9 and TRBJ2-3; 14 nucleotides line up with TRBD2. The CDR3 totals 21 residues. V was pared by 0 bases and J by 0 bases, with 12 bases of the junction left unmatched. The V gene's germline CDR1 is SGDLS and CDR2 YYNGEE. This CDR3 reads CASSVAPPRGTSGGSTDTQYF. The DNA of the CDR3 is TGTGCCAGCAGCGTAGCCCCCCCTAGAGGGACTAGCGGGGGTAGCACAGATACGCAGTATTTT.

The genes are TRBV12-3 or TRBV12-4 and TRBJ2-7; TRBD2 matches 15 bases. The CDR3 covers 14 residues. With V trimmed by 8 bases and J by 6 bases, 5 bases remained unmatched. CDR3 bases: TGTGCCAGCCGGACTAGCGGGGGGGCAGCCGAGCAGTACTTC. As protein: CASRTSGGAAEQYF.

In its sample, this clonotype was seen once. In DNA, the CDR3 is TGTGCCTGGAGTGTTGGGCCGGGTCAGCCCCAGCATTTT. Translating gives CAWSVGPGQPQHF. The V call is TRBV30, the J call TRBJ1-5, with unresolved D. The CDR3 runs to 13 residues. Trimming pared 0 bases from V and 6 bases from J, leaving 9 bases between. Looked up from germline, CDR1 is GTSNPN and CDR2 is SVGIG (reference sequence).

This clonotype showed up just a few times. CDR3 in amino acids: CASSQSGINTQYF. The CDR3 DNA reads as TGTGCCAGCAGCCAATCGGGGATTAATACGCAGTATTTT. J is TRBJ2-3 and V is TRBV3-1, with D possibly being TRBD2 (5 bases). CDR1 is LGHDT and CDR2 is YNNKEL in the germline V gene (reference sequence). The CDR3 has 13 residues. The V end lost 2 bases, the J end lost 7 bases, and 10 bases lay between the germline ends.

This sequence joins TRBV6-1 and TRBJ1-2; unclear D gene. The length of the CDR3 is 13 residues. Germline V gives CDR1 MNHNS, CDR2 SASEGT. V was clipped by 6 bases and J by 2 bases, with 10 bases between them. The DNA of the CDR3 is TGTGCCAGCAGCGCCCAGGAGAACTATGGCTACACCTTC. This codes for CASSAQENYGYTF.

The CDR3 here is CASSLGTYKADTQYF. Written as DNA, the CDR3 is TGTGCCAGCAGCTTAGGGACATATAAAGCAGATACGCAGTATTTT. This chain connects TRBV7-2 to TRBJ2-3; tentative D call: TRBD1 (5 bases). The V gene's germline CDR1 is SGHTA and CDR2 FQGNSA. Trimming stripped 1 base from V and 4 bases from J, with 12 bases between. The CDR3 totals 15 residues.

The chain carries TRBV6-1 and TRBJ2-7; the match to TRBD1 covers 7 bases. The germline CDR1 and CDR2 sequences are MNHNS and SASEGT. J gave up 7 bases and V 1 base, and 4 bases lay outside the gene matches. This CDR3 spans 13 amino acids. Here the CDR3 DNA reads TGTGCCAGCAGTGAAGTCCCCAGGGGGGAGCAGTACTTC. Translation: CASSEVPRGEQYF.

The chain uses TRBV5-8 and TRBJ1-2; D uncertain. Germline V gene sequence: CDR1 SGHTS, CDR2 YDEGEE. Between the trimmed V and J ends, which lost 4 bases and 11 bases, there was a span of 6 bases. This CDR3 has 9 residues. CDR3 in DNA: TGTGCCAGCAGCCGAGAGTACACCTTC. Residues: CASSREYTF.

This rearrangement joins TRBV7-3 to TRBJ2-6, with D hard to call. V gave up 5 bases and J gave up 4 bases, with 15 bases separating them. The CDR3 is made up of 16 amino acids. From germline, CDR1 is SGHTA and CDR2 FQGTGA. The CDR3 loop reads CASSANPQSGANVLTF. The CDR3 DNA follows: TGTGCCAGCAGCGCAAACCCCCAGTCAGGGGCCAACGTCCTGACTTTC.

This clonotype appeared a few times. The V call is TRBV5-6, the J call TRBJ2-1, with 7 bases matching TRBD1. The V gene end was trimmed by 4 bases and the J gene end by 5 bases; junction bases not matched to a gene: 6. The germline V gene has CDR1 SGHDT and CDR2 YYEEEE. The CDR3 sequence is 14 residues long. The CDR3 DNA sequence: TGTGCCAGCAGCCTCTTTGACAGGGACAATGAGCAGTTCTTC. Its protein is CASSLFDRDNEQFF. The whole variable domain, remainder taken from reference TRBV5-6 and TRBJ2-1, is DAGVTQSPTHLIKTRGQQVTLRCSPKSGHDTVSWYQQALGQGPQFIFQYYEEEERQRGNFPDRFSGHQFPNYSSELNVNALLLGDSALYLCASSLFDRDNEQFFGPGTRLTVL.

This clonotype has just a few counts. This chain joins TRBV12-3 or TRBV12-4 and TRBJ2-1, with a tentative D call TRBD2 (6 bases). The V end lost 6 bases, the J end lost 7 bases, and 16 bases lay between the germline ends. The CDR3 runs 14 residues. The CDR3 sequence is CASRLGGTGNEQFF. CDR3 coding DNA: TGTGCCAGCAGACTAGGAGGGACGGGAAATGAGCAGTTCTTC.

This clonotype was picked up one time. This chain links TRBV6-1 with TRBJ1-1; no firm D call. Trimming removed 6 bases at V and 0 bases at J, with 8 bases between. CDR1 and CDR2 (germline): MNHNS, SASEGT. The CDR3 has 13 residues. The CDR3 reads CASRDAVNTEAFF. As DNA, the CDR3 is TGTGCCAGCAGGGACGCAGTGAACACTGAAGCTTTCTTT.

This clonotype was seen a handful of times. The rearrangement joins TRBV29-1 to TRBJ1-1, with D hard to call. This CDR3 comprises 12 residues. Trimming removed 4 bases at V and 7 bases at J, with 13 bases between. Germline-derived CDR1 and CDR2 are SQVTM and ANQGSEA. The CDR3 reads CSVVPRDYEAFF. The CDR3 DNA reads as TGCAGCGTTGTGCCCCGCGATTATGAAGCTTTCTTT.

This clonotype has just a few counts. V gene TRBV5-1 combines with J gene TRBJ2-7, with TRBD1 matching 10 bases. The germline V gene encodes CDR1 SGHRS and CDR2 YFSETQ. After removal of 4 bases from V and 7 bases from J, the junction contained 8 bases not matched to a gene. This CDR3 comprises 14 residues. CDR3 sequence: CASSRGDRGAEQYF. The CDR3 bases are TGCGCCAGCAGCCGCGGGGACAGGGGCGCGGAGCAGTACTTC. The full variable domain, in which reference TRBV5-1 and TRBJ2-7 provide the parts outside the CDR3, is KAGVTQTPRYLIKTRGQQVTLSCSPISGHRSVSWYQQTPGQGLQFLFEYFSETQRNKGNFPGRFSGRQFSNSRSEMNVSTLELGDSALYLCASSRGDRGAEQYFGPGTRLTVT.

This rearrangement joins TRBV27 to TRBJ2-7, with TRBD2 identical over 9 bases. The CDR3 is 17 residues long. The trim removed 7 bases at V and 4 bases at J, leaving 17 bases unmatched. Germline assignment: CDR1 MNHEY and CDR2 SMNVEV (reference sequence). The DNA of the CDR3 is TGTGCCAGCACCGCCGGGACTAGCAGCCAGATTGGATACGAGCAGTACTTC. Translation gives CASTAGTSSQIGYEQYF.

This chain links TRBV3-1 with TRBJ2-5; D is ambiguous. The CDR3 length is 12 residues. The V and J ends lost 2 bases and 5 bases respectively, with 6 bases between them. Germline CDR1 LGHDT, CDR2 YNNKEL (reference sequence). The CDR3 region has the DNA TGTGCCAGCAGCCAATTTGAGGAGACCCAGTACTTC. As protein: CASSQFEETQYF.